The 3 T cell receptor beta chains in this list originate from one sample, sequenced in a study of early T cells in non-severe SARS-CoV-2 infection. Via MiXCR, TCRdb re-called the 5' RACE reads, giving one row per CDR3 protein. The sample lists about 69,000 distinct CDR3 sequences, approximately 10% occurring once. The sample was whole blood. All receptors come from an adult who was a healthcare worker with PCR-confirmed SARS-CoV-2 infection or an uninfected control (not recorded which).

This clonotype appeared a few times. The chain joins TRBV6-2 or TRBV6-3 to TRBJ2-1; 13 nucleotides align to TRBD2. V was pared by 0 bases and J by 5 bases, with 10 bases of the junction left unmatched. This CDR3 spans 19 amino acids. CDR1 and CDR2 from the germline V gene are MNHEY and SVGEGT. CDR3 nucleotides: TGTGCCAGCAGTTACTCCCCGCCCGTACTAGCGGGAGGGCACAATGAGCAGTTCTTC. This gives the protein CASSYSPPVLAGGHNEQFF.

The chain's CDR3 is CASSAGTSVSDEQFF. The CDR3 DNA sequence: TGTGCCAGTAGTGCCGGGACTAGCGTGTCGGATGAGCAGTTCTTC. This chain connects TRBV19 to TRBJ2-1, with 10 nucleotides matching TRBD2. The V segment lost 5 bases and the J segment 8 bases; nucleotides outside the gene matches: 9. CDR1 and CDR2 (germline): LNHDA, SQIVND (reference sequence). This CDR3 region has 15 residues.

The V gene is TRBV15, the J gene TRBJ2-3; tentatively, D is TRBD2 (5 bases). This CDR3 contains 15 residues. V dropped 1 base and J dropped 2 bases, with 10 bases sitting between them. Germline V lookup: CDR1 LNHNV, CDR2 YYDKDF (reference sequence). CDR3 DNA sequence: TGTGCCACCAGCAGAGGTGACTACCACACAGATACGCAGTATTTT. It translates to CATSRGDYHTDTQYF.